The clone carrying this T cell receptor beta chain was picked up many times. This entry belongs to a study of blood T cell repertoires in COVID-19. Whole-study context: The study drew acute and convalescent COVID-19 samples from the United States, Italy and Spain. Sources were T cells, B-cell-depleted T cells, or PBMCs; the material itself was cDNA or gDNA.

In the authors' methods: Amplification with reference gene primers provided the estimates of nucleated cell counts. Clones were sequenced by immunoSEQ multiplex PCR, and TCRdb holds only the in-frame ones, with some missing. D and trimming were read from the DNA, whereas the V and J calls and clone size are those reported in that table. The data show around 400,000 clones, more than 75% seen once. Seattle researchers signed up patients amid active infection and tracked them longitudinally. CDR1 and CDR2 (germline): SEHNR, FQNEAQ (reference sequence). The CDR3 sequence is 15 residues long. Trimming took off 1 base at V and 0 bases at J, with 10 bases between the two ends.

The specimen was peripheral blood. The receptor comes from a woman in her twenties or thirties with COVID-19, enrolled during active disease. This sequence joins TRBV7-9 and TRBJ2-7; D may be TRBD2 (5 bases). CDR3 loop: CASSLENSGSYEQYF. CDR3 nucleotide sequence: TGTGCCAGCAGCTTAGAGAACAGCGGCTCCTACGAGCAGTACTTC.